This T cell receptor beta chain was captured in a study of T cell responses to AZD1222 COVID-19 vaccine. About the study: Second-dose groups at about 4 or about 12 weeks were pooled. General observations from the study: Females outnumbered males among donors, who were mostly white British; clonal diversity was possibly underestimated. Repertoires were collected only later (after the peak T cell response had occurred). Baseline seropositivity occurred in only six AZD1222 recipients.

Only in-frame clones appear in the TCRdb table, and some are missing; sequencing was by immunoSEQ multiplex PCR. The sample yields fewer than 200,000 clones, around nine tenths seen once. To note about this clone: What it binds is not known.

V lost 6 bases, J lost 4 bases, and 5 bases stayed unmatched. Germline V lookup: CDR1 SNHLY, CDR2 FYNNEI. The CDR3 consists of 14 residues. This specimen consisted of peripheral blood, obtained on day 0 of AZD1222 vaccination. The chain links TRBV2 to TRBJ2-2; 7 bases match TRBD1. This TCR was sampled from an adult in good health. In nucleotides, the CDR3 is TGTGCCAGCAGGGGGGACAGTCCCACCGGGGAGCTGTTTTTT. Amino acids: CASRGDSPTGELFF.